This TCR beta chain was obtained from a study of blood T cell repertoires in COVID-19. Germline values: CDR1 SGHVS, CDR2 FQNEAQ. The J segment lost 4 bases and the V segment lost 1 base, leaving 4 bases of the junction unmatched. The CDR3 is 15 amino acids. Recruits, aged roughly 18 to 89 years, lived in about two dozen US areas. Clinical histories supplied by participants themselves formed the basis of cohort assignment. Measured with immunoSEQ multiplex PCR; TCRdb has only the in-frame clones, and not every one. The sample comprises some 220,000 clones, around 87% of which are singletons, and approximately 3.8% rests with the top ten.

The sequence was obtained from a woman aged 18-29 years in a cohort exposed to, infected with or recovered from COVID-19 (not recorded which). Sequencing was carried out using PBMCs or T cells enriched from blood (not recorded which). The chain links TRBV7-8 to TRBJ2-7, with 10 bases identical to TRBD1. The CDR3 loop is CASSLDKGQGYEQYF. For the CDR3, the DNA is TGTGCCAGCAGCTTAGACAAGGGACAGGGGTACGAGCAGTACTTC.